The 28 T cell receptor beta chains below all came from one sample that was sequenced in a study of identical twins. TCRdb re-called the 5' RACE reads with MiXCR, one entry per CDR3 protein. This sample carries 15,000 to 20,000 distinct CDR3 sequences, 69% of them seen once, and the ten largest clones take 5% to 7%. The sample was memory (CD45RO+) T cells sorted from blood. These receptors all come from a woman under 30 in good health. This table probably holds off-target reads from a library built for another chain.

This chain joins TRBV9 and TRBJ1-3; D not certain. Germline V lookup: CDR1 SGDLS, CDR2 YYNGEE. Trimming removed 4 bases from V and 4 bases from J, with 6 bases in between. This CDR3 has 12 residues. The CDR3 sequence is CASSLHGNTIYF. CDR3 nucleotides: TGTGCCAGCAGCCTCCACGGAAACACCATATATTTT.

V usage is TRBV27 and J usage is TRBJ1-1; no definite D call. The CDR3 length is 13 residues. The V end was cut by 6 bases, the J end by 1 base, with 9 bases between. Germline V gene sequence: CDR1 MNHEY, CDR2 SMNVEV (reference sequence). CDR3 sequence reads: CASSRPGNTEAFF. The CDR3 bases are TGTGCCAGCAGCCGACCAGGGAACACTGAAGCTTTCTTT.

This clonotype was counted only a few times. This chain joins TRBV29-1 and TRBJ2-1; a possible D gene is TRBD2 (5 bases). The V gene lost 6 bases and the J gene lost 10 bases, with 13 bases spanning the gap. This CDR3 is 11 amino acids long. Per the germline V gene, CDR1 is SQVTM and CDR2 is ANQGSEA. CDR3 protein: CSVRTSLEQFF. CDR3 DNA sequence: TGCAGCGTACGCACTAGTTTAGAGCAGTTCTTC.

The chain is built from TRBV12-3 or TRBV12-4 and TRBJ2-1, with D unresolved. V was pared by 2 bases and J by 13 bases, with 12 bases between. There are 12 residues in the CDR3. The CDR3 bases are TGTGCCAGCAGTTTAATCGAAGGGTTACAGTTCTTC. It yields the protein CASSLIEGLQFF.

This rearrangement joins TRBV7-2 to TRBJ2-1, with 10 bases matching TRBD2. CDR1 and CDR2 from the germline V gene are SGHTA and FQGNSA. Trimming took 0 bases from V and 8 from J; bases not matched to a gene: 10. The CDR3 length is 17 residues. The DNA for the CDR3 is TGTGCCAGCAGCTTAGCGCTTAAGCGACTAGCGGGCCATGAGCAGTTCTTC. As protein: CASSLALKRLAGHEQFF.

The J gene is TRBJ2-7, the V gene TRBV29-1; weak D call: TRBD1 (6 bases). V lost 2 bases and J lost 3, with 8 bases in between. From germline, CDR1 is SQVTM and CDR2 ANQGSEA. This CDR3 has 12 residues. The CDR3 region is CSVETGRYEQYF. The DNA for the CDR3 is TGCAGCGTTGAAACAGGGCGCTACGAGCAGTACTTC.

V and J are TRBV28 and TRBJ2-5, with TRBD2 identical over 7 bases. The V gene end was trimmed by 3 bases and the J gene end by 5 bases; junction bases not matched to a gene: 9. Germline lookup yields CDR1 MDHEN and CDR2 SYDVKM. The CDR3 is 15 amino acids. The CDR3 loop reads CASSLEGRAGETQYF. DNA for the CDR3: TGTGCCAGCAGTTTGGAGGGGAGGGCCGGCGAGACCCAGTACTTC.

V usage is TRBV7-2 and J usage is TRBJ2-2; D is undetermined. CDR3 length: 14 residues. V lost 5 bases and J 5 bases, leaving 12 bases between the germline ends. In germline, CDR1 is SGHTA, CDR2 FQGNSA. CDR3 sequence reads: CASSLQGRTGELFF. In DNA form, the CDR3 reads TGTGCCAGCAGCCTACAAGGAAGGACCGGGGAGCTGTTTTTT.

The chain combines TRBV2 with TRBJ2-6; no firm D call. V was cut by 6 bases and J by 0 bases, with 9 bases left in between. CDR3 length equals 15 residues. Germline CDR1 and CDR2: SNHLY and FYNNEI. The CDR3 reads CASRESRSGANVLTF. CDR3 in DNA: TGTGCCAGCAGGGAGAGCCGCTCTGGGGCCAACGTCCTGACTTTC. Supplemented by reference TRBV2 and TRBJ2-6, the full variable domain reads EPEVTQTPSHQVTQMGQEVILRCVPISNHLYFYWYRQILGQKVEFLVSFYNNEISEKSEIFDDQFSVERPDGSNFTLKIRSTKLEDSAMYFCASRESRSGANVLTFGAGSRLTVL.

This chain links TRBV5-6 with TRBJ1-3; the D is unclear. The CDR3 runs 12 residues. CDR1 SGHDT and CDR2 YYEEEE come from the germline V gene. Trimming took 2 bases from V and 2 from J, leaving 2 bases between them. This CDR3 reads CASSLPGNTIYF. The CDR3, as DNA: TGTGCCAGCAGCTTACCTGGAAACACCATATATTTT.

The CDR3 region has the DNA TGTGCCAGCAGCTTAGGGCCGGGTGCGGGACTAGCGGGTAATGAGCAGTTCTTC. This codes for CASSLGPGAGLAGNEQFF. This chain joins TRBV11-3 and TRBJ2-1; TRBD2 matches at 12 bases. The CDR3 sequence is 18 residues long. Germline CDR1 is SGHNT and CDR2 is YENEEA. The ends lost 1 base at V and 7 bases at J; junction bases unmatched: 11.

This chain uses TRBV29-1 with TRBJ1-1; TRBD1 matches at 7 bases. Per germline, CDR1 SQVTM and CDR2 ANQGSEA. Unmatched junction bases numbered 2, after V lost 2 bases and J lost 8 bases. The CDR3 consists of 11 residues. The chain's CDR3 is CSVERGQEAFF. The CDR3 region has the DNA TGCAGCGTTGAACGGGGACAGGAAGCTTTCTTT.

This clonotype showed up just a few times. The rearrangement joins TRBV20-1 to TRBJ1-5; D is possibly TRBD1 (6 bases). This CDR3 is 13 amino acids long. The germline V and J ends were trimmed by 5 bases and 5 bases, with 13 bases remaining between them. Germline V gene sequence: CDR1 DFQATT, CDR2 SNEGSKA (reference sequence). CDR3 DNA: TGCAGTGCTCGCCGGGACATTTATCAGCCCCAGCATTTT. Residues: CSARRDIYQPQHF.

The chain recombines TRBV2 with TRBJ2-1, with 8 bases aligning to TRBD2. The CDR3 is 16 residues long. Trimming at V came to 2 bases and at J to 9 bases, leaving 12 bases not matched to a gene. The germline gives CDR1 SNHLY, CDR2 FYNNEI. CDR3 loop: CASSEFGTRKGGEQFF. The CDR3 DNA sequence: TGTGCCAGCAGTGAATTCGGGACTAGGAAGGGAGGTGAGCAGTTCTTC. Based on the CDR3 plus reference TRBV2 and TRBJ2-1, the full variable domain is EPEVTQTPSHQVTQMGQEVILRCVPISNHLYFYWYRQILGQKVEFLVSFYNNEISEKSEIFDDQFSVERPDGSNFTLKIRSTKLEDSAMYFCASSEFGTRKGGEQFFGPGTRLTVL.

V is TRBV7-2 and J is TRBJ2-5; 7 bases match TRBD2. V shed 5 bases and J 2 bases; nucleotides not matched to a gene: 5. CDR1 SGHTA and CDR2 FQGNSA come from the germline V gene. CDR3 length: 14 amino acids. CDR3 nucleotides: TGTGCCAGCAGCCGTCTAGCGGAACAAGAGACCCAGTACTTC. This sequence encodes CASSRLAEQETQYF.

V gene TRBV12-3 or TRBV12-4 combines with J gene TRBJ2-1; maybe TRBD1 (5 bases). The V end lost 6 bases, the J end lost 5 bases, and 23 bases lay between the germline ends. This CDR3 is 17 amino acids long. CDR3 sequence: CASSRLASRQGDNEQFF. CDR3 DNA sequence: TGTGCCAGCAGCCGCCTCGCCTCCAGGCAAGGGGACAATGAGCAGTTCTTC.

The chain carries TRBV13 and TRBJ1-1; no clear D gene. Germline V gene data show CDR1 as PRHDT and CDR2 as FYEKMQ (reference sequence). The CDR3 runs to 12 residues. V lost 7 bases, J lost 2 bases, and 8 bases lay in between. CDR3 nucleotides: TGTGCCAGCACCTTTATTAACACTGAAGCTTTCTTT. Its translation is CASTFINTEAFF.

The chain combines TRBV23-1 with TRBJ2-2; 7 bases agree with TRBD1. TRBV23-1 is an ORF; its function is uncertain. V lost 6 bases and J lost 5; bases outside the gene matches: 3. The CDR3 has 13 residues. CDR3 bases: TGCGCCAGCAGCAGGGGGACAACCGGGGAGCTGTTTTTT. It codes for CASSRGTTGELFF.

Regarding this clonotype: At one end, the junction sequence differs from germline, possibly due to a read error. The chain uses TRBV12-3 or TRBV12-4 and TRBJ2-1; D not certain. The CDR3 consists of 11 residues. CDR3 DNA sequence: TGTGCCAGCAGTCATTACAATGAGCGGTTCTTC. Protein sequence: CASSHYNERFF.

The rearrangement links TRBV13 to TRBJ2-3; D is ambiguous. The CDR3 is 15 amino acids. Trimming shortened V by 5 bases and J by 0 bases, and 12 bases separated the two germline ends. The germline V gene encodes CDR1 PRHDT and CDR2 FYEKMQ (reference sequence). The CDR3 DNA is TGTGCCAGCAGCAGAGCGTTCACTAGCACAGATACGCAGTATTTT. It specifies CASSRAFTSTDTQYF.

V gene TRBV20-1 combines with J gene TRBJ2-4; D assignment may be TRBD1 or TRBD2 (6 bases each). V was pared by 3 bases and J by 2 bases, with 20 bases between. The germline V gene has CDR1 DFQATT and CDR2 SNEGSKA (reference sequence). The CDR3 loop spans 17 amino acids. Here the CDR3 reads CSASSPSVDRPKNIQYF. The CDR3 DNA sequence: TGCAGTGCTAGTAGCCCTAGCGTCGACAGGCCCAAAAACATTCAGTACTTC.

The chain couples TRBV7-6 to TRBJ2-3; 10 bases align to TRBD2. The V gene end was trimmed by 5 bases and the J gene end by 5 bases; junction bases not matched to a gene: 10. CDR3 length: 16 residues. Germline CDR1 and CDR2: SGHVS and FNYEAQ. CDR3 nucleotides: TGTGCCAGCAGCGGGATTTCTAGCGGGAGTATAGATACGCAGTATTTT. Residues: CASSGISSGSIDTQYF. The full variable domain, its missing parts supplied by reference TRBV7-6 and TRBJ2-3, is GAGVSQSPRYKVTKRGQDVALRCDPISGHVSLYWYRQALGQGPEFLTYFNYEAQQDKSGLPNDRFSAERPEGSISTLTIQRTEQRDSAMYRCASSGISSGSIDTQYFGPGTRLTVL.

V is TRBV20-1 and J is TRBJ2-5; 8 nucleotides line up with TRBD2. Unmatched junction bases numbered 4, after V lost 5 bases and J lost 5 bases. The CDR3 length is 12 residues. Per the germline V gene, CDR1 is DFQATT and CDR2 is SNEGSKA (reference sequence). CDR3 in amino acids: CSAVAGYETQYF. In DNA form, the CDR3 reads TGCAGTGCTGTAGCGGGATACGAGACCCAGTACTTC.

This rearrangement joins TRBV2 to TRBJ2-1; D gene ambiguous. This CDR3 region has 14 residues. Looked up from germline, CDR1 is SNHLY and CDR2 is FYNNEI. The V gene lost 6 bases and the J gene lost 4 bases, with 13 bases spanning the gap. The chain's CDR3 is CASRREPIYNEQFF. Written as DNA, the CDR3 is TGTGCCAGCAGGAGAGAACCCATATACAATGAGCAGTTCTTC.

This clonotype has more than one count but fewer than ten. V and J are TRBV7-9 and TRBJ2-3; possible D gene TRBD2, 6 bases. CDR1 and CDR2 from the germline V gene are SEHNR and FQNEAQ (reference sequence). This CDR3 has 17 amino acids. V lost 0 bases to trimming and J lost 2 bases, with 15 bases between them. The CDR3 bases are TGTGCCAGCAGCTTAGCCTGGGATAGCGGAGACACAGATACGCAGTATTTT. Its protein product is CASSLAWDSGDTDTQYF.

This chain's CDR3 is CASSDRDSTDTQYF. The CDR3 DNA follows: TGTGCCAGCAGCGACCGGGACAGTACAGATACGCAGTATTTT. The chain combines TRBV11-3 with TRBJ2-3; TRBD1 agrees at 7 bases. After removal of 5 bases from V and 3 bases from J, the junction contained 5 bases not matched to a gene. The CDR3 sequence is 14 residues long. Germline V gives CDR1 SGHNT, CDR2 YENEEA.

This sequence joins TRBV12-3 or TRBV12-4 and TRBJ2-7, with 9 bases aligning to TRBD1. J was trimmed by 3 bases and V by 3 bases; bases with no gene match: 6. This CDR3 is built from 15 residues. The CDR3 here is CASSFGTGSHYEQYF. The CDR3, as DNA: TGTGCCAGCAGTTTCGGGACAGGGAGCCACTACGAGCAGTACTTC.

CDR3 loop: CASSVEETQYF. The CDR3 region has the DNA TGTGCCAGCAGTGTGGAAGAGACCCAGTACTTC. The rearrangement uses TRBV28 and TRBJ2-5, with D hard to call. The CDR3 runs to 11 residues. CDR1 MDHEN and CDR2 SYDVKM come from the germline V gene. V was pared by 5 bases and J by 3 bases, with 4 bases between.